This TCR beta chain is drawn from a study of cytomegalovirus exposure and HLA in healthy donors. This CDR3 is 13 amino acids long. V was pared by 2 bases and J by 4 bases, with 6 bases between. Germline-derived CDR1 and CDR2 are LNHDA and SQIVND (reference sequence). The assay was immunoSEQ multiplex PCR, and TCRdb's table has in-frame clones only and misses some. The sample consists of about 160,000 clones, approximately 80% of them appearing once. Comment on this clone: What it binds is not known.

Study outcomes and limitations: Cytomegalovirus-associated TCR beta chains were listed, numbering over 150.

The sample consisted of PBMCs. The rearrangement joins TRBV19 to TRBJ1-3; D remains unclear. The TCR sequence derives from a man under 40 in good health and CMV-seropositive. The CDR3: CASSIPGGNTIYF. The CDR3, as DNA: TGTGCCAGTAGTATACCAGGAGGAAACACCATATATTTT.